A single sample is the source of the 16 T cell receptor beta chains below, sequenced in a study of response to subunit inactivated influenza vaccine. TCRdb re-called the RT-PCR reads through MiXCR, storing one row per CDR3 protein. This sample has about 520,000 distinct CDR3 sequences, with approximately 6.9% found just once. The sequences come from PBMCs from blood, collected roughly 24 months after vaccination. The source is a man aged 50 to 69 who received an inactivated influenza vaccine.

This clonotype appeared a few times. This rearrangement joins TRBV7-6 to TRBJ2-1; a possible D gene is TRBD2 (6 bases). This CDR3 is 14 amino acids long. Trimming pared 5 bases from V and 8 bases from J, leaving 16 bases between. CDR1 SGHVS and CDR2 FNYEAQ come from the germline V gene. Here the CDR3 reads CASSPAEGPYEQFF. CDR3 in DNA: TGTGCCAGCAGCCCCGCGGAGGGCCCTTATGAGCAGTTCTTC. The complete variable domain, with remaining parts taken from reference TRBV7-6 and TRBJ2-1, reads GAGVSQSPRYKVTKRGQDVALRCDPISGHVSLYWYRQALGQGPEFLTYFNYEAQQDKSGLPNDRFSAERPEGSISTLTIQRTEQRDSAMYRCASSPAEGPYEQFFGPGTRLTVL.

The sample holds a few counts of this clonotype. V usage is TRBV6-5 and J usage is TRBJ2-7, with 10 bases fitting TRBD1. The J segment lost 6 bases and the V segment lost 4 bases, leaving 6 bases of the junction unmatched. The CDR3 runs 14 residues. The germline gives CDR1 MNHEY, CDR2 SVGAGI. Here the CDR3 reads CASSSTGQGLEQYF. The DNA of the CDR3 is TGTGCCAGCAGTTCAACGGGACAGGGGCTCGAGCAGTACTTC.

This chain links TRBV18 with TRBJ1-1; the D is unclear. Germline assignment: CDR1 KGHSH and CDR2 LQKENI. V shed 0 bases and J shed 5 bases, with 13 bases lying between them. This CDR3 is built from 15 residues. The CDR3 sequence: CASSPPTGRGTEAFF. In DNA form, the CDR3 reads TGTGCCAGCTCACCACCAACCGGGCGGGGAACTGAAGCTTTCTTT.

This clonotype was recorded at least ten times. The chain uses TRBV19 and TRBJ2-1; D is unclear. The CDR3 covers 16 residues. Germline CDR1 and CDR2: LNHDA and SQIVND (reference sequence). With 5 bases removed from V and 1 base from J, the gap between germline ends came to 15 bases. The CDR3 DNA reads as TGTGCCAGTAGTTCGGACGGCTGGAAATCCTACAATGAGCAGTTCTTC. As protein: CASSSDGWKSYNEQFF.

The chain carries TRBV29-1 and TRBJ1-1; D is undetermined. Per germline, CDR1 SQVTM and CDR2 ANQGSEA. The CDR3 consists of 18 residues. The germline V and J ends were trimmed by 6 bases and 1 base, with 27 bases remaining between them. The CDR3 nucleotides are TGCAGCGTCCCCCAAGGGCTAGGGTTTAAAAGGAGGAACACTGAAGCTTTCTTT. This translates into CSVPQGLGFKRRNTEAFF.

For this clonotype: A read error may explain this, as a much larger clone is one base away. This chain links TRBV20-1 with TRBJ1-2; D not resolved. The germline V gene encodes CDR1 DFQATT and CDR2 SNEGSKA (reference sequence). V shed 4 bases and J shed 5 bases, with 11 bases lying between them. The length of the CDR3 is 12 residues. The CDR3 is CSAIDLGYGYTF. The CDR3 bases are TGCAGTGCTATAGATTTGGGATATGGCTACACCTTC.

This clonotype was observed a handful of times. The gene calls are TRBV15 and TRBJ1-5; possibly TRBD1 for D (5 bases). CDR1 LNHNV and CDR2 YYDKDF come from the germline V gene (reference sequence). This CDR3 has 15 amino acids. V was trimmed by 3 bases and J by 4 bases, leaving 13 bases between them. This CDR3 is CATSRTGAGNQPQHF. The CDR3 DNA follows: TGTGCCACCAGCAGGACCGGGGCCGGTAATCAGCCCCAGCATTTT. Complete variable domain (other parts from reference TRBV15 and TRBJ1-5): DAMVIQNPRYQVTQFGKPVTLSCSQTLNHNVMYWYQQKSSQAPKLLFHYYDKDFNNEADTPDNFQSRRPNTSFCFLDIRSPGLGDTAMYLCATSRTGAGNQPQHFGDGTRLSIL.

There are a few counts of this clonotype. V gene TRBV4-2 combines with J gene TRBJ2-1; 11 nucleotides match TRBD2. There are 15 residues in the CDR3. J gave up 6 bases and V 4 bases, and 5 bases lay outside the gene matches. CDR1 LGHNA and CDR2 YNFKEQ come from the germline V gene. CDR3 bases: TGTGCCAGCAGCCTAGGGACTAGCGGACCCAATGAGCAGTTCTTC. It codes for CASSLGTSGPNEQFF.

This clonotype was seen a few times. V and J are TRBV5-1 and TRBJ1-6; maybe TRBD1 (5 bases). CDR3 length equals 15 residues. V was pared by 0 bases and J by 5 bases, with 9 bases between. Germline V gene lookup returns CDR1 SGHRS and CDR2 YFSETQ. CDR3 region: CASSLEGLDNSPLHF. CDR3 nucleotide sequence: TGCGCCAGCAGCTTGGAGGGACTGGATAATTCACCCCTCCACTTT.

The CDR3 DNA sequence: TGTGCCAGCAGCTTAGTGGGCCTAGCGGGTTACAATGAGCAGTTCTTC. It encodes CASSLVGLAGYNEQFF. This chain links TRBV7-2 with TRBJ2-1, with 8 bases aligning to TRBD2. The germline V gene has CDR1 SGHTA and CDR2 FQGNSA. The J segment lost 4 bases and the V segment lost 1 base, leaving 6 bases of the junction unmatched. This CDR3 region has 16 residues.

This chain uses TRBV18 with TRBJ2-7; 11 bases match TRBD2. Germline values: CDR1 KGHSH, CDR2 LQKENI. The J segment lost 2 bases and the V segment lost 1 base, leaving 7 bases of the junction unmatched. The CDR3 is 17 amino acids. The CDR3 nucleotides are TGTGCCAGCTCACCACGAAGAAGACTAGCGGGACCCTACGAGCAGTACTTC. Amino acids: CASSPRRRLAGPYEQYF.

The chain links TRBV5-6 to TRBJ1-4; D is ambiguous. The germline V and J ends were trimmed by 3 bases and 8 bases, with 17 bases remaining between them. Germline-derived CDR1 and CDR2 are SGHDT and YYEEEE. This CDR3 has 15 amino acids. CDR3 DNA sequence: TGTGCCAGCAGCTGGCGGGGAGGCCACTCGGAAAAACTGTTTTTT. Translated: CASSWRGGHSEKLFF.

This clonotype was observed a few times. The rearrangement links TRBV12-3 or TRBV12-4 to TRBJ2-5; 9 bases line up with TRBD1. After removal of 5 bases from V and 8 bases from J, the junction contained 9 bases not matched to a gene. The CDR3 runs to 14 residues. The DNA of the CDR3 is TGTGCCAGCAGTAATCCGGGACAGGGAACCACCCAGTACTTC. It translates to CASSNPGQGTTQYF.

V is TRBV10-3 and J is TRBJ1-2; D is possibly TRBD1 (5 bases). This CDR3 is 14 amino acids long. V was clipped by 4 bases and J by 4 bases, with 13 bases between them. Looked up from germline, CDR1 is ENHRY and CDR2 is SYGVKD. The CDR3 DNA is TGTGCCATCAGTGTTGGCGGGGCGAGCTATGGCTACACCTTC. Translating it yields CAISVGGASYGYTF.

This clonotype has only a few counts. The chain couples TRBV5-1 to TRBJ2-1, with TRBD2 identical over 10 bases. With V trimmed by 5 bases and J by 3 bases, 23 bases remained unmatched. CDR1 and CDR2 from the germline V gene are SGHRS and YFSETQ. CDR3 length equals 21 residues. For the CDR3, the DNA is TGCGCCAGCAGTACGGGACAGGTAAAGACTAGCGGGCCAGAGATCTACAATGAGCAGTTCTTC. Its translation: CASSTGQVKTSGPEIYNEQFF. The full variable domain, with the rest looked up from reference TRBV5-1 and TRBJ2-1, is KAGVTQTPRYLIKTRGQQVTLSCSPISGHRSVSWYQQTPGQGLQFLFEYFSETQRNKGNFPGRFSGRQFSNSRSEMNVSTLELGDSALYLCASSTGQVKTSGPEIYNEQFFGPGTRLTVL.

This clonotype was observed at least ten times. CDR3 in amino acids: CSVDVMPLGRTQYF. The CDR3 region has the DNA TGCAGCGTTGACGTGATGCCCCTTGGGCGGACCCAGTACTTC. The chain employs TRBV29-1 and TRBJ2-5; D gene uncertain. Trimming took off 3 bases at V and 7 bases at J, with 18 bases between the two ends. Per germline, CDR1 SQVTM and CDR2 ANQGSEA. This CDR3 has 14 amino acids.